This TCR beta chain was captured by sequencing in a study of STAT5B mutations in CD4+ large granular lymphocyte leukemia. Study details: Among healthy donors, a particular HLA allele went with more CDR3 'QG' motifs.

Sequenced by immunoSEQ multiplex PCR; TCRdb stores in-frame clones only, minus some. The table shows around 29,000 clones, with over 70% occurring only once. About this clone itself: Its antigen is undetermined.

CDR3 length: 15 residues. V gave up 3 bases and J gave up 1 base; unmatched junction bases: 3. Germline-derived CDR1 and CDR2 are ENHRY and SYGVKD. Study-level results: Patient CD4-sorted repertoires looked more clonal than healthy CD4+ repertoires, even without putative leukemic clones. Main leukemic clonotypes were patient-specific, but approximately 27% appeared at low frequency elsewhere. TRBV06-family usage was enriched in top patient clones (8/27) versus controls (2/35).

Sequencing was performed on CD4+ T cells from blood buffy coats. The TCR originated in a human donor in good health. The chain joins TRBV10-3 to TRBJ2-5; 9 nucleotides line up with TRBD2. CDR3: CAISDPTSGQETQYF. CDR3 DNA sequence: TGTGCCATCAGTGACCCGACTAGCGGCCAAGAGACCCAGTACTTC.